This is a list of T cell receptor beta chains from one sample in a study of T cell responses to AZD1222 COVID-19 vaccine. This table comes from immunoSEQ multiplex PCR, and its TCRdb copy is limited to in-frame clones, with some not included. This sample has more than 95,000 clones, with about 89% found just once. The sample here was peripheral blood, taken 28 days after the second dose of the MenACWY control vaccine. The receptors come from an adult who received the MenACWY meningococcal vaccine as a control. CDR3s include the opening cysteine and the closing phenylalanine or tryptophan. Fields, in order: J gene, V gene, clone size, D gene, CDR3 DNA, CDR3 protein. D genes are given only for firm matches. Clone size is given for some rows only: seen once, a few or many times, or a class if the clone is expanded.

>TRBJ1-1|TRBV5-1|.|.
TGCGCCAGCAGCCCGGTCGGTGGGGAGAACACTGAAGCTTTCTTT
CASSPVGGENTEAFF
>TRBJ2-3|TRBV28|.|TRBD1
TGTGCCACCAAGTCCGGTGGGGGACAGACCCGCACAGATACGCAGTATTTT
CATKSGGGQTRTDTQYF
>TRBJ1-3|TRBV19|.|.
TGTGCCAGTAGAGACAGCACCTCTGGAAACACCATATATTTT
CASRDSTSGNTIYF
>TRBJ2-1|TRBV6-6|.|.
TGTGCCAGCAGTTACTCAGCAGGCAGGGGAAGCGAGCAGTTCTTC
CASSYSAGRGSEQFF
>TRBJ1-5|TRBV5-5|.|.
TGTGCCAGCAGCTTCAGGTCGGGGAGTCAGCCCCAGCATTTT
CASSFRSGSQPQHF
>TRBJ2-7|TRBV29-1|.|.
TGCAGCGCCGGGGAGTACGAGCAGTACTTC
CSAGEYEQYF
>TRBJ1-1|TRBV9|few|TRBD1
TGTGCCAGCAGCGTAGGGGACAGCGAGAACACTGAAGCTTTCTTT
CASSVGDSENTEAFF
>TRBJ1-2|TRBV2|.|TRBD1
TGTGCCAGCAGTACCAGACAGGGGGGGTACTATGGCTACACCTTC
CASSTRQGGYYGYTF
>TRBJ1-4|TRBV10-2|.|.
TGCGCCAGCAGTGAGTTCCTAGGGACGGTGGGGGAAAAACTGTTTTTT
CASSEFLGTVGEKLFF
>TRBJ2-7|TRBV3-1/TRBV3-2|.|TRBD2
TGTGCCAGCAGCTTAGCGGGGGGAGAGCAGTACTTC
CASSLAGGEQYF
>TRBJ2-1|TRBV7-2|.|TRBD2
TGTGCCAGCAGCCTAAATTCCGGACTAGCGGGGGTGCGGGGAGATGAGCAGTTCTTC
CASSLNSGLAGVRGDEQFF
>TRBJ1-1|TRBV9|.|TRBD1
TGTGCCAGCAGCGTACAGGGGGGGAACACTGAAGCTTTCTTT
CASSVQGGNTEAFF
>TRBJ1-2|TRBV7-6|once|.
TGTGCCAGCAGCCCCCGTCCTACTCCAAACTATGGCTACACCTTC
CASSPRPTPNYGYTF
>TRBJ2-3|TRBV12-3/TRBV12-4|once|.
TGTGCCAGCACCCTAGGGGGGATGCATTTTTTT
CASTLGGMHFF
>TRBJ1-3|TRBV10-3|.|TRBD1
TGTGCCATCAGTGAAGGACAGGGAAACTCTGGAAACACCATATATTTT
CAISEGQGNSGNTIYF
>TRBJ2-4|TRBV7-2|.|.
TGTGCCAGCAGCTTAAGCGGCGGGGCAGCCAAAAACATTCAGTACTTC
CASSLSGGAAKNIQYF
>TRBJ2-5|TRBV7-9|.|.
TGTGCCAGCAGCTCAAAGGGACTCCCCACGGGGACCCAGTACTTC
CASSSKGLPTGTQYF
>TRBJ2-7|TRBV28|.|.
TGTGCCAGCAGTTTAACCCCCGGACAGGGTTTCGGGGGGAACTTC
CASSLTPGQGFGGNF
>TRBJ2-4|TRBV5-1|.|TRBD2
TGCGCCAGCAGCTCGACTAGCGGGCGCTTAGCCAAAAACATTCAGTACTTC
CASSSTSGRLAKNIQYF
>TRBJ1-2|TRBV28|.|.
TGTGCCAGCAGTTTGTTCAGCTACTATGGCTACACCTTC
CASSLFSYYGYTF
>TRBJ1-5|TRBV19|once|TRBD1
TGTGCCAGTCACACGCGACAGGGAGGAACTCAGCCCCAGCATTTT
CASHTRQGGTQPQHF
>TRBJ2-3|TRBV2|.|TRBD1
TGTGCCAGCAGCATAGGACAGGGGGGCACAGATACGCAGTATTTT
CASSIGQGGTDTQYF
>TRBJ2-7|TRBV9|.|TRBD1
TGTGCCAGCAGCGTTGATGGGACAGGGGCCTACGAGCAGTACTTC
CASSVDGTGAYEQYF
>TRBJ2-3|TRBV18|few|.
TGTGCCAGCTCACCCCCTACGTTCACAGATACGCAGTATTTT
CASSPPTFTDTQYF
>TRBJ2-3|TRBV4-2|.|.
TGTGCCAGCAGCCAAGGGGCGGGGGCAGCCACAGATACGCAGTATTTT
CASSQGAGAATDTQYF
>TRBJ1-1|TRBV18|.|.
TGTGCCAGCTCACCACTCCAACCCCGGGGTGAAGCTTTCTTT
CASSPLQPRGEAFF
>TRBJ2-3|TRBV27|few|.
TGTGCCAGCAGTTTATCCGGGGGCCTGTCAGATACGCAGTATTTT
CASSLSGGLSDTQYF
>TRBJ2-6|TRBV11-2|.|TRBD2
TGTGCCAGCAGCCCGTCTAGCGGGGGGGCCCCTGGGGCCAACGTCCTGACTTTC
CASSPSSGGAPGANVLTF
>TRBJ1-2|TRBV21-1|.|.
TGTGCCAGCAGCAACCCACAGGGGAACTATGGCTACACCTTC
CASSNPQGNYGYTF
>TRBJ2-3|TRBV2|.|.
TGTGCCAGCAGGGGACCCGCTGGGGCAGATACGCAGTATTTT
CASRGPAGADTQYF
>TRBJ2-3|TRBV7-9|.|TRBD2
TGTGCCAGCAGCTTTATCGCGGGGGGGCAGGCAGATACGCAGTATTTT
CASSFIAGGQADTQYF
>TRBJ2-7|TRBV11-2|.|TRBD1
TGTGCCAGCAGCTTGGGACAGCAAATCTACGAGCAGTACTTC
CASSLGQQIYEQYF
>TRBJ2-7|TRBV6-2/TRBV6-3|once|.
TGTGCCAGCAGCCCGGACGTCGGCGAGCCCTCCTACGAGCAGTACTTC
CASSPDVGEPSYEQYF
>TRBJ2-1|TRBV19|once|.
TGTGCCAGTAGTTCCCCTTTAGGCAGGCAGGGGTCTGGGAATGAGCAGTTCTTC
CASSSPLGRQGSGNEQFF
>TRBJ1-4|TRBV19|.|.
TGTGCCAGTGGTCAGGGATCTGAAAAACTGTTTTTT
CASGQGSEKLFF
>TRBJ1-2|TRBV11-2|.|.
TGTGCCAGCAGCTTAGAGGGGACGTTGAATAGGTCCGGCTATGGCTACACCTTC
CASSLEGTLNRSGYGYTF
>TRBJ2-3|TRBV3-1/TRBV3-2|.|.
TGTGCCAGCAGCCAAGTCTCAACAGCAGATACGCAGTATTTT
CASSQVSTADTQYF
>TRBJ2-7|TRBV30|.|.
TGTGCCTGGAGTGTACGAGGGGGGAGATCCTACGAGCAGTACTTC
CAWSVRGGRSYEQYF
>TRBJ1-2|TRBV7-2|.|.
TGTGCCAGCAGCCCCGACAGGACGAAAACCTATGGCTACACCTTC
CASSPDRTKTYGYTF
>TRBJ1-2|TRBV5-1|.|.
TGCGCCAGCAGCACGACAGCTTCTAACTATGGCTACACCTTC
CASSTTASNYGYTF
>TRBJ1-5|TRBV18|once|TRBD1
TGTGCCAGCTCAGCACGGACAGGCCGCAATCAGCCCCAGCATTTT
CASSARTGRNQPQHF
>TRBJ1-1|TRBV27|.|.
TGTGCCAGCAGTTCAAGAGGGGCAGGGTTGAACACTGAAGCTTTCTTT
CASSSRGAGLNTEAFF
>TRBJ2-7|TRBV12-3/TRBV12-4|.|.
TGTGCCAGCAGTTTTGTCAGGGGAAACGAGCAGTACTTC
CASSFVRGNEQYF
>TRBJ2-5|TRBV10-2|.|.
TGCGCCAGCAGTGGGGTGGGTGAGACCCAGTACTTC
CASSGVGETQYF
>TRBJ2-3|TRBV20-1|once|TRBD1
TGCAGTGCTTGGGACAGGAGGCAGTATTTT
CSAWDRRQYF
>TRBJ1-2|TRBV28|.|.
TGTGCCAGCAAGGGGGGAGGGGACTATGGCTACACCTTC
CASKGGGDYGYTF
>TRBJ2-7|TRBV7-2|once|TRBD2
TGTGCCAGCAGCTTTGGGAGCCGGGACTACCTAATCTCCTACGAGCAGTACTTC
CASSFGSRDYLISYEQYF
>TRBJ2-4|TRBV6-1|.|TRBD2
TGTGCCAGCAGTGATCAGGTGCTAGCGGGTGATATAGCCAAAAACATTCAGTACTTC
CASSDQVLAGDIAKNIQYF
>TRBJ2-2|TRBV18|.|.
TGTGCCAGCTCACCACGGGGGGCCGGGGAGCTGTTTTTT
CASSPRGAGELFF
>TRBJ2-1|TRBV7-2|once|TRBD2
TGTGCCAGCAGCTCCATAGCGGGGGGCAAGTACAATGAGCAGTTCTTC
CASSSIAGGKYNEQFF
>TRBJ2-7|TRBV2|.|.
TGTGCCAGCAGCAGGGGCTTGGAAGAGCAGTACTTC
CASSRGLEEQYF
>TRBJ1-6|TRBV28|.|.
TGTGCCAGCAGGGTCGGACAAAGCTCCTATAATTCACCCCTCCACTTT
CASRVGQSSYNSPLHF